Below, one T cell receptor (beta chain) is given with its context. Its antigen is undetermined. Assay used: immunoSEQ multiplex PCR; TCRdb lists only in-frame clones, some missing. This table has tens of thousands of clones, approximately 88% appearing once. The data originate from a study of siplizumab effects on memory and regulatory T cells. Study-wide findings and caveats: Siplizumab caused a significant drop in alloreactive sequences traceable to unstimulated CD4+ memory cells. Tracing alloreactive clones into unstimulated subsets worked for only a minor fraction of them. Treg-derived clones made up an average of roughly 70% of mappable alloreactive CD4+ clones with siplizumab and 25% to 30% in controls. Proliferating Tregs from siplizumab cultures lacked functional confirmation of suppression.

With V trimmed by 4 bases and J by 7 bases, 9 bases remained unmatched. In germline, CDR1 is MNHNY, CDR2 SVGAGI (reference sequence). The CDR3 has 15 amino acids. V is TRBV6-6 and J is TRBJ1-4; 7 bases line up with TRBD1. Source material: Tregs sorted from blood. This TCR was recovered from a human donor in good health. DNA for the CDR3: TGTGCCAGCAGTTCAGGTGACAGGGTTAGTGAAAAACTGTTTTTT. It translates to CASSSGDRVSEKLFF.